These 28 T cell receptor beta chains were all obtained from the same sample, sequenced in a study of molecular identifiers for immune sequencing clone quantification. In TCRdb, the PCR reads were re-called with MiXCR into one record per CDR3 protein. The data contain fewer than 100,000 distinct CDR3 sequences, 21% of them singletons. Source material: naive CD8+ T cells from blood, with Jurkat cell RNA spiked in. The subset: FACS-sorted CD8+CD4-CCR7+CD45RA+ naive T cells. These receptors all come from a human donor in good health. Some libraries in this study had Jurkat cell RNA spiked in.

This clonotype has ten or more counts. The V and J genes are TRBV28 and TRBJ2-7; possibly TRBD1 for D (5 bases). The CDR3 loop spans 14 amino acids. V lost 2 bases to trimming and J lost 5 bases, with 13 bases between them. Germline V gene data show CDR1 as MDHEN and CDR2 as SYDVKM. As DNA, the CDR3 is TGTGCCAGCAGTTTAGCAGCCCCCAGGGACGAGCAGTACTTC. Translated: CASSLAAPRDEQYF.

This chain connects TRBV5-6 to TRBJ2-2, with 7 bases identical to TRBD2. Germline V CDR1 and CDR2: SGHDT, YYEEEE. The J segment lost 2 bases and the V segment lost 0 bases, leaving 7 bases of the junction unmatched. CDR3 length: 17 amino acids. Here the CDR3 DNA reads TGTGCCAGCAGCTTGGCCCTTAGGGGACTAAACACCGGGGAGCTGTTTTTT. Its protein is CASSLALRGLNTGELFF.

This clonotype was seen a few times. The rearrangement links TRBV3-1 to TRBJ2-2; D is unresolved. V lost 0 bases and J lost 6, with 11 bases in between. The CDR3 covers 15 residues. Germline loops: CDR1 LGHDT, CDR2 YNNKEL (reference sequence). The CDR3 DNA reads as TGTGCCAGCAGCCAAGAACAACTCGGGTCCGGGGAGCTGTTTTTT. Translation: CASSQEQLGSGELFF.

This clonotype was counted many times. The chain employs TRBV7-6 and TRBJ2-7; a possible D gene is TRBD1 (5 bases). The length of the CDR3 is 13 residues. Germline-derived CDR1 and CDR2 are SGHVS and FNYEAQ. Trimming cost V 5 bases and J 3 bases, with 11 bases left between them. Written as DNA, the CDR3 is TGTGCCAGCAGCCAGGAGACAGACTACGAGCAGTACTTC. Amino acid sequence: CASSQETDYEQYF. The full variable domain, with the rest looked up from reference TRBV7-6 and TRBJ2-7, is GAGVSQSPRYKVTKRGQDVALRCDPISGHVSLYWYRQALGQGPEFLTYFNYEAQQDKSGLPNDRFSAERPEGSISTLTIQRTEQRDSAMYRCASSQETDYEQYFGPGTRLTVT.

This clonotype was observed many times. CDR3 sequence (DNA): TGTGCCAGCAGCCCATCCCCCGAGACAAGGAACACTGAAGCTTTCTTT. Translated, it gives CASSPSPETRNTEAFF. The chain is built from TRBV13 and TRBJ1-1; D remains unclear. CDR1 PRHDT and CDR2 FYEKMQ come from the germline V gene (reference sequence). V lost 5 bases and J 1 base, leaving 17 bases between the germline ends. This CDR3 is 16 amino acids long.

Ten or more counts support this clonotype. V is TRBV20-1 and J is TRBJ2-7; 10 bases fit TRBD1. This CDR3 is built from 16 residues. Germline V gives CDR1 DFQATT, CDR2 SNEGSKA (reference sequence). The V and J ends lost 6 bases and 5 bases, in that order; junction bases with no gene match: 16. The CDR3 sequence is CSATPNPGTGVHEQYF. DNA of the CDR3: TGCAGTGCAACCCCCAACCCCGGGACAGGGGTGCACGAGCAGTACTTC.

This clonotype showed up many times. This chain joins TRBV11-2 and TRBJ2-1; D possibly matches TRBD1 or TRBD2 (5 bases each). CDR3 length: 14 amino acids. In germline, CDR1 is SGHAT, CDR2 FQNNGV. The V gene lost 2 bases and the J gene lost 8 bases, with 13 bases spanning the gap. The CDR3 here is CASSLPGPSHEQFF. Here the CDR3 DNA reads TGTGCCAGCAGCTTACCGGGACCGTCCCATGAGCAGTTCTTC.

The chain carries TRBV27 and TRBJ2-3; 8 bases match TRBD1. This CDR3 contains 12 residues. With V trimmed by 3 bases and J by 14 bases, 7 bases remained unmatched. CDR1 is MNHEY, CDR2 SMNVEV, per germline (reference sequence). The CDR3 DNA reads TGTGCCAGCAGTTTGGTTGGACAGGGTCTGTATTTT. This translates into CASSLVGQGLYF.

The genes are TRBV4-3 and TRBJ2-7, with no clear D. The V end was cut by 1 base, the J end by 4 bases, with 8 bases between. The CDR3 contains 13 residues. Germline-derived CDR1 and CDR2 are LGHNA and YSLEER. CDR3 coding DNA: TGCGCCAGCAGCCAAGCGGGCGAGTACGAGCAGTACTTC. It encodes CASSQAGEYEQYF.

This clonotype was found a few times. The rearrangement links TRBV6-5 to TRBJ2-7; TRBD2 aligns across 11 bases. V dropped 6 bases and J dropped 6; count of bases not matched to a gene: 7. Germline V lookup: CDR1 MNHEY, CDR2 SVGAGI. The CDR3 extends over 14 amino acids. The CDR3 bases are TGTGCCAGCAGCTACACTAGCGGGGGCTCCGAGCAGTACTTC. Residues: CASSYTSGGSEQYF.

This clonotype was counted many times. The CDR3 sequence is CASSFYGGTDTQYF. In nucleotides, the CDR3 is TGTGCCAGCAGCTTCTACGGAGGCACAGATACGCAGTATTTT. The rearrangement links TRBV7-2 to TRBJ2-3; D not certain. CDR1 SGHTA and CDR2 FQGNSA come from the germline V gene. The CDR3 spans 14 residues. The V end lost 3 bases, the J end lost 1 base, and 8 bases lay between the germline ends.

This clonotype was picked up many times. CDR3 DNA sequence: TGCGCCAGCAGCAAACTACAGGGACGTGAAAAACTGTTTTTT. It encodes CASSKLQGREKLFF. This chain uses TRBV4-3 with TRBJ1-4; a weak D match, TRBD1 (6 bases). CDR1 and CDR2 from the germline V gene are LGHNA and YSLEER. The CDR3 length is 14 residues. V shed 5 bases and J shed 7 bases, with 14 bases lying between them.

A note on this clonotype: This clone may be a read error of a much larger clone one base away. V gene TRBV6-2 or TRBV6-3 combines with J gene TRBJ2-4; 7 positions match TRBD1. From germline, CDR1 is MNHEY and CDR2 SVGEGT. With 8 bases clipped from V and 0 bases from J, the junction kept 7 bases outside the gene matches. The CDR3 contains 15 residues. The CDR3 protein is CASGRQGSAKNIQYF. In DNA form, the CDR3 reads TGTGCCAGCGGGAGACAGGGATCAGCCAAAAACATTCAGTACTTC.

Concerning this clonotype itself: A read error may explain this, as a much larger clone is one base away. The chain joins TRBV7-9 to TRBJ2-7; D is undetermined. Germline CDR1 and CDR2: SEHNR and FQNEAQ (reference sequence). CDR3 length: 12 amino acids. The CDR3 protein is CASSLGHDERYF. In DNA, the CDR3 is TGTGCCAGCAGCCTAGGGCATGACGAGCGGTACTTC.

This clonotype was recorded many times. The chain couples TRBV20-1 to TRBJ2-1, with D perhaps matching TRBD2 (8 bases). CDR3 length: 16 residues. The germline V and J ends were trimmed by 3 bases and 6 bases, with 21 bases remaining between them. The germline CDR1 and CDR2 sequences are DFQATT and SNEGSKA (reference sequence). The CDR3 region is CSASRGGQGVGNEQFF. The DNA for the CDR3 is TGCAGTGCTAGCCGGGGGGGTCAGGGGGTGGGCAATGAGCAGTTCTTC.

Comment on this clonotype: This clone may be a read error of a much larger clone one base away. The chain combines TRBV19 with TRBJ2-3, with 8 bases lining up with TRBD2. There are 17 residues in the CDR3. Germline-derived CDR1 and CDR2 are LNHDA and SQIVND (reference sequence). The chain's CDR3 is CTSSRGREREISDTQYF. CDR3 DNA sequence: TGTACCAGTAGTAGGGGTCGCGAGCGGGAGATCTCAGATACGCAGTATTTT.

Comment on this clonotype: This could be a read error, since a much larger clone is one nucleotide away. The chain has TRBV28 and TRBJ1-4; TRBD1 matches at 9 bases. Germline V gives CDR1 MDHEN, CDR2 SYDVKM. The CDR3 runs 16 residues. CDR3 DNA sequence: TGTGCCAGCAGTACAACCGGGACAGGGCTTAATAAAAAACTGTTTTTT. Its protein is CASSTTGTGLNKKLFF.

V gene TRBV19 combines with J gene TRBJ2-1; no clear D. The V end was cut by 8 bases, the J end by 8 bases, with 22 bases between. The CDR3 is 15 amino acids. The V gene's germline CDR1 is LNHDA and CDR2 SQIVND (reference sequence). Written as DNA, the CDR3 is TGTGCCAGTGGTGACACGGGCTATTTTGGCGATGAGCAGTTCTTC. It is translated as CASGDTGYFGDEQFF.

In its sample, this clonotype was seen many times. The chain is built from TRBV7-9 and TRBJ1-2, with D unresolved. The V gene lost 5 bases and the J gene lost 1 base, with 17 bases spanning the gap. The CDR3 runs 16 residues. Germline-derived CDR1 and CDR2 are SEHNR and FQNEAQ (reference sequence). The CDR3 protein is CASSPALRHLNYGYTF. The DNA of the CDR3 is TGTGCCAGCAGCCCTGCTCTCAGACACCTTAACTATGGCTACACCTTC.

This clonotype has at least ten counts. The chain links TRBV4-3 to TRBJ2-3; no firm D call. Germline CDR1 and CDR2: LGHNA and YSLEER. Trimming shortened V by 1 base and J by 2 bases, and 7 bases separated the two germline ends. This CDR3 spans 14 amino acids. CDR3: CASSQGYNTDTQYF. The CDR3 DNA is TGCGCCAGCAGCCAAGGTTACAACACAGATACGCAGTATTTT.

This clonotype came up many times. V and J are TRBV7-2 and TRBJ2-7, with D tentatively TRBD1 (6 bases). The V end lost 3 bases, the J end lost 3 bases, and 12 bases lay between the germline ends. Germline CDR1 SGHTA, CDR2 FQGNSA. CDR3 length equals 14 residues. The CDR3 region has the DNA TGTGCCAGCAGCTTGTTGCCAGGGGTCTACGAGCAGTACTTC. Translated, it gives CASSLLPGVYEQYF. Variable domain in full (rest from reference TRBV7-2 and TRBJ2-7): GAGVSQSPSNKVTEKGKDVELRCDPISGHTALYWYRQSLGQGLEFLIYFQGNSAPDKSGLPSDRFSAERTGGSVSTLTIQRTQQEDSAVYLCASSLLPGVYEQYFGPGTRLTVT.

Of note for this clonotype: A read error may be the cause here, since a much bigger clone is one base away. The chain joins TRBV2 to TRBJ2-3; 12 positions match TRBD2. Germline assignment: CDR1 SNHLY and CDR2 FYNNEI. CDR3 length equals 16 residues. The CDR3 spells CASGEASGRAKDTQYF. The CDR3 DNA is TGTGCCAGCGGTGAAGCTAGCGGGAGGGCCAAAGATACGCAGTATTTT.

V is TRBV7-9 and J is TRBJ2-5; maybe TRBD1 (5 bases). The CDR3 runs to 14 residues. The V and J ends lost 7 bases and 6 bases respectively, with 18 bases between them. Germline CDR1 SEHNR, CDR2 FQNEAQ (reference sequence). The CDR3 sequence: CASTLGASEQTQYF. The CDR3 nucleotides are TGTGCCAGCACCCTAGGGGCGAGCGAACAGACCCAGTACTTC.

This clonotype was recorded at least ten times. The germline gene is not matched at one end of the junction; a read error may be the cause. The rearrangement links TRBV19 to TRBJ2-2; TRBD1 aligns across 10 bases. Germline lookup yields CDR1 LNHDA and CDR2 SQIVND (reference sequence). The CDR3 is 11 residues long. This CDR3 reads CASLGQGVLFF. DNA for the CDR3: TGTGCCAGCCTTGGACAGGGGGTGCTGTTTTTT.

In its sample, this clonotype was seen many times. The V call is TRBV27, the J call TRBJ2-7; TRBD2 agrees at 11 bases. Germline CDR1 and CDR2: MNHEY and SMNVEV (reference sequence). The CDR3 consists of 16 residues. The V segment lost 5 bases and the J segment 5 bases; nucleotides outside the gene matches: 11. The CDR3 nucleotides are TGTGCCAGCAGTCCTACGATTAGCGGGAGGGGCCACGAGCAGTACTTC. Translating it yields CASSPTISGRGHEQYF.

The chain employs TRBV7-6 and TRBJ1-3; weak D call: TRBD1 (6 bases). The CDR3 has 17 amino acids. CDR1 and CDR2 (germline): SGHVS, FNYEAQ. Trimming removed 1 base from V and 4 bases from J, with 17 bases in between. The CDR3 reads CASSLDWARGTGNTIYF. The CDR3 nucleotides read TGTGCCAGCAGCTTAGACTGGGCCAGGGGAACCGGAAACACCATATATTTT.

The sample holds many counts of this clonotype. The genes are TRBV28 and TRBJ2-1, with D tentatively TRBD1 or TRBD2 (6 bases each). V was pared by 5 bases and J by 6 bases, with 14 bases between. CDR3 length: 14 amino acids. Germline V gene data show CDR1 as MDHEN and CDR2 as SYDVKM. This CDR3 is CASSLGGWINEQFF. The CDR3 coding sequence is TGTGCCAGCAGTCTAGGGGGGTGGATCAATGAGCAGTTCTTC.

The table lists this clonotype with many counts. V gene TRBV20-1 combines with J gene TRBJ2-6; 8 nucleotides line up with TRBD2. This CDR3 has 20 amino acids. Germline CDR1 reads DFQATT; CDR2 reads SNEGSKA (reference sequence). Trimming cost V 0 bases and J 0 bases; bases outside gene matches: 13. The CDR3 here is CSARDSPSLAGTSGANVLTF. The CDR3 nucleotides read TGCAGTGCTAGAGACAGTCCGTCGCTAGCGGGCACCTCTGGGGCCAACGTCCTGACTTTC.